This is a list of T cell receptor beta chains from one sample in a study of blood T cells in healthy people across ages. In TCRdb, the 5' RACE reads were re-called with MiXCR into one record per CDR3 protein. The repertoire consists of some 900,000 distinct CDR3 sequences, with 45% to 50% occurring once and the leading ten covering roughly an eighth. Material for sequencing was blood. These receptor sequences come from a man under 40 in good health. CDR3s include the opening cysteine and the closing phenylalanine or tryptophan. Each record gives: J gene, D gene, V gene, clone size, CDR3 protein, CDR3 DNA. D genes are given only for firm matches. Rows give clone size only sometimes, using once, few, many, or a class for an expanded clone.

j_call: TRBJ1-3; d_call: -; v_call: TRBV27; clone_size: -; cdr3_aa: CAGGPPPSVALNTIYF; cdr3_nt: TGTGCCGGAGGTCCCCCTCCTAGCGTGGCGTTAAACACCATATATTTT
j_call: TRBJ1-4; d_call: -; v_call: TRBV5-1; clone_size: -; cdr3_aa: CASSLVRDRGGTNEKLFF; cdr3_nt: TGCGCCAGCAGCTTGGTACGGGACCGAGGGGGAACTAATGAAAAACTGTTTTTT
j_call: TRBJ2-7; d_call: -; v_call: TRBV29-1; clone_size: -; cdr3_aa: CSVRDPGTHEQYF; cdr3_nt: TGCAGCGTTCGGGACCCGGGGACCCACGAGCAGTACTTC
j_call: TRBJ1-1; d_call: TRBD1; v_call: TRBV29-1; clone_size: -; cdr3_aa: CSVGGQGAFF; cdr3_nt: TGCAGCGTTGGGGGACAGGGAGCTTTCTTT
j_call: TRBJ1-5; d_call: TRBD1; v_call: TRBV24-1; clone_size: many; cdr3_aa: CATRPTGEAIQPQHF; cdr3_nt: TGTGCCACCAGGCCGACAGGGGAGGCGATTCAGCCCCAGCATTTT
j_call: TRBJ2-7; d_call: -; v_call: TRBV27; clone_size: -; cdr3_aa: CASSYLGNQETQYF; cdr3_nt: TGTGCCAGCAGCTATCTCGGTAATCAAGAGACTCAGTACTTC
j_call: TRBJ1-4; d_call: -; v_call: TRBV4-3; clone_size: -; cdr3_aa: CASSQEGGEKLFF; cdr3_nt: TGCGCCAGCAGCCAAGAGGGGGGGGAAAAACTGTTTTTT
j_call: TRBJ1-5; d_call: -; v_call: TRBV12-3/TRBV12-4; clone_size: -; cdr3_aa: CASSPPSQPQHF; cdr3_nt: TGTGCCAGCAGTCCCCCCAGTCAGCCCCAGCATTTT
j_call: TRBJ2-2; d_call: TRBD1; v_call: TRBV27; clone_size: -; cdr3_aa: CASTAGQALNTGELFF; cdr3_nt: TGTGCCAGCACCGCCGGACAGGCCTTGAACACCGGGGAGCTGTTTTTT
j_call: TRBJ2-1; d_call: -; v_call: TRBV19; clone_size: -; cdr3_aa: CASSTSPQSTFEQFF; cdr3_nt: TGTGCCAGTAGTACCTCCCCTCAAAGCACGTTCGAGCAGTTCTTC
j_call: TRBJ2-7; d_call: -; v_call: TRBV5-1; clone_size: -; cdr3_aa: CASSSNREGYEQYF; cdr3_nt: TGCGCCAGCAGCTCGAACAGGGAGGGCTACGAGCAGTACTTC
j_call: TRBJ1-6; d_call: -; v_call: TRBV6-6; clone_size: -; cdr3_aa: CAPPEREGSPLHF; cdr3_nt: TGTGCCCCCCCCGAAAGGGAAGGTTCACCCCTCCACTTT
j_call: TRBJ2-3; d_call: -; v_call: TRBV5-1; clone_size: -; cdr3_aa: CASSYQSEDTQYF; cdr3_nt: TGCGCCAGCAGCTATCAAAGTGAGGATACGCAGTATTTT
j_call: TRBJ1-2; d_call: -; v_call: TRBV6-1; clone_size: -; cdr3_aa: CAASEAGNYGYTF; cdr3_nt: TGTGCCGCCTCGGAGGCGGGAAACTATGGCTACACCTTC
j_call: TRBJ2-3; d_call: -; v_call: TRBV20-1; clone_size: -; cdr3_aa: CSARPDGVTQYF; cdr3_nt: TGCAGCGCTAGACCCGACGGAGTAACGCAGTATTTT
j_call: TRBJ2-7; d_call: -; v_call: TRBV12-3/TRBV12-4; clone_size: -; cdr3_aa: CASSLVGKGIYEQYF; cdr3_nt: TGTGCCAGCAGTTTGGTGGGAAAGGGAATCTACGAGCAGTACTTC
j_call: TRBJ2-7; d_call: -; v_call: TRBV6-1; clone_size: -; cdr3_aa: CASSGIFGGNDYEQYF; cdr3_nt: TGTGCCAGCAGTGGGATCTTCGGGGGTAACGACTACGAGCAGTACTTC
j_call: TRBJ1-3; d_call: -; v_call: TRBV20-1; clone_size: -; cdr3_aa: CSARGIGNTIYF; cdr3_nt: TGCAGTGCTAGAGGAATTGGAAACACCATATATTTT
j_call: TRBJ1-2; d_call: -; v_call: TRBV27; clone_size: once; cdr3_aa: CASSLLGSEGYTF; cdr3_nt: TGTGCCAGCAGTTTATTAGGAAGTGAAGGCTACACCTTC
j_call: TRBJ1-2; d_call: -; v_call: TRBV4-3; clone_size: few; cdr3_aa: CASSQEVGRHYGYTF; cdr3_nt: TGCGCCAGCAGCCAAGAGGTGGGCAGACATTATGGCTACACCTTC
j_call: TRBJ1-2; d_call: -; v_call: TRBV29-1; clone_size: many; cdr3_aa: CSVRTEYGYTF; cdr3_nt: TGCAGCGTGCGCACAGAATATGGCTACACCTTC
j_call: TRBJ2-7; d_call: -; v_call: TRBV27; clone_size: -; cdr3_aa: CASSLSAGAEQYF; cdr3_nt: TGTGCCAGCAGTTTATCAGCCGGAGCCGAGCAGTACTTC
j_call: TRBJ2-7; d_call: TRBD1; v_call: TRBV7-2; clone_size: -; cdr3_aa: CASSSWDRGLYEQYF; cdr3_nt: TGTGCCAGCAGCTCATGGGACAGGGGGCTCTACGAGCAGTACTTC
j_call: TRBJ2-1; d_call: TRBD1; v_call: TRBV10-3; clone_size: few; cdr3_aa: CAIRDRANWNEQFF; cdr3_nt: TGTGCCATCAGGGACAGGGCGAATTGGAATGAGCAGTTCTTC
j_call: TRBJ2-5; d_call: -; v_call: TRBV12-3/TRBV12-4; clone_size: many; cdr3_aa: CASSFRAVQETQYF; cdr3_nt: TGTGCCAGCAGTTTTAGGGCAGTCCAAGAGACCCAGTACTTC
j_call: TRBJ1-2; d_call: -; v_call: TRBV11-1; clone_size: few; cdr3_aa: CASSLGEAGGYTF; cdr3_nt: TGTGCCAGCAGCTTAGGCGAGGCGGGCGGCTACACCTTC
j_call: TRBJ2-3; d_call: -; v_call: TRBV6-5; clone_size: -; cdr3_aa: CASTWVDTQYF; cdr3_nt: TGTGCCAGCACCTGGGTGGATACGCAGTATTTT
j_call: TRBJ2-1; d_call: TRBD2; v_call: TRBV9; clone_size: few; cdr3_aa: CASSRGGSSSSYNEQFF; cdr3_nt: TGTGCCAGCAGCCGGGGGGGTTCCTCAAGCTCCTACAATGAGCAGTTCTTC
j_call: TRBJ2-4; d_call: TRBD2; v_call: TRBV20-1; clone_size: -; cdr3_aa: CSARLLAGNIQYF; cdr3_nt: TGCAGTGCTAGATTGCTAGCGGGAAACATTCAGTACTTC
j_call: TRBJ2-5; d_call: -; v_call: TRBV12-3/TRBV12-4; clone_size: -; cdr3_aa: CASSPRDGQKQYF; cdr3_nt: TGTGCCAGCAGTCCTCGGGACGGACAAAAGCAGTACTTC
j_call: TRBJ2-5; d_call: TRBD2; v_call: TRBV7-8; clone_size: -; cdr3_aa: CASRSGLAKEETQYF; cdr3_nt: TGTGCCAGCAGGTCGGGACTAGCGAAAGAAGAGACCCAGTACTTC
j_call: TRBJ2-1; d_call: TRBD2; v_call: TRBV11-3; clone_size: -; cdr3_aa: CASSLGGGGVYNEQFF; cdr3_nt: TGTGCCAGCAGCTTAGGGGGCGGGGGGGTTTACAATGAGCAGTTCTTC
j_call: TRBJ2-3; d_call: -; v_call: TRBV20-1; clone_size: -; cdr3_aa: CSVSWDWSTDTQYF; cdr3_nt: TGCAGTGTTAGTTGGGACTGGTCCACAGATACGCAGTATTTT
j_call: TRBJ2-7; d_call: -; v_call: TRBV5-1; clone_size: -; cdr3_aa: CASRQGVSTYEQYF; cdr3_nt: TGCGCCAGCCGCCAGGGTGTCAGTACCTACGAGCAGTACTTC
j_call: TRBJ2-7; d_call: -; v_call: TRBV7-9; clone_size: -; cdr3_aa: CASRNLGGSTYEQYF; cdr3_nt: TGTGCCAGCAGAAATTTAGGGGGATCCACCTACGAGCAGTACTTC
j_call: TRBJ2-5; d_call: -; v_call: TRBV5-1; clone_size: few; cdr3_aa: CASSLEGQRETQYF; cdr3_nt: TGCGCCAGCAGCTTGGAAGGACAGCGAGAGACCCAGTACTTC
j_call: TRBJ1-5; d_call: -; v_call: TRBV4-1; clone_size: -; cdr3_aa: CASSKDPNQPQHF; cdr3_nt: TGCGCCAGCAGCAAAGACCCTAATCAGCCCCAGCATTTT
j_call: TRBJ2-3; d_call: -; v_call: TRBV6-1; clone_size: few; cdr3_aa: CASSALNTDTQYF; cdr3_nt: TGTGCCAGCAGTGCTTTGAACACAGATACGCAGTATTTT
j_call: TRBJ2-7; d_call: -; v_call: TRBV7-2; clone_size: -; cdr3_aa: CASSSTGGASYEQYF; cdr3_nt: TGTGCCAGCAGCTCAACCGGTGGGGCCTCCTACGAGCAGTACTTC
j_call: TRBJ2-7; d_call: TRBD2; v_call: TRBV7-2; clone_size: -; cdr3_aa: CASSPGLAARTEQYF; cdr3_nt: TGTGCCAGCAGCCCGGGACTAGCGGCACGTACCGAGCAGTACTTC
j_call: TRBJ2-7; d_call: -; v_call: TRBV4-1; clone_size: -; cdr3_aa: CASSQDMSWSERYF; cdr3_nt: TGCGCCAGCAGCCAAGATATGTCGTGGAGCGAGCGGTACTTC
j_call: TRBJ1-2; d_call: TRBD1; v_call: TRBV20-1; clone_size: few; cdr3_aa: CSARVGQALMYYGYTF; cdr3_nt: TGCAGTGCCCGAGTGGGACAGGCATTAATGTACTATGGCTACACCTTC
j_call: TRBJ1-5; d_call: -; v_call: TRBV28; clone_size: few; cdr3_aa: CASSVNQPQHF; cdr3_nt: TGTGCCAGCAGTGTAAACCAGCCCCAGCATTTT
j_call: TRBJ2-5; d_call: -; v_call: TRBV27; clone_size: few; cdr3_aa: CASSPTLAQETQYF; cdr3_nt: TGTGCCAGCAGTCCCACCCTCGCCCAAGAGACCCAGTACTTC
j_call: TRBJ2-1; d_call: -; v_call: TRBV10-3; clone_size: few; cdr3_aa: CAISEAIVHEQFF; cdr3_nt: TGTGCCATCAGTGAGGCGATAGTCCATGAGCAGTTCTTC
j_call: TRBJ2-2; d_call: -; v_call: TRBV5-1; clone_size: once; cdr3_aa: CASEPAGGTGELFF; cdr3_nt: TGCGCCAGCGAACCCGCCGGGGGCACCGGGGAGCTGTTTTTT
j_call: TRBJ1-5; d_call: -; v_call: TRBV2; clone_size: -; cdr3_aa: CASSVNRDSNQPQHF; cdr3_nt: TGTGCCAGCAGTGTCAACAGGGATAGTAATCAGCCCCAGCATTTT
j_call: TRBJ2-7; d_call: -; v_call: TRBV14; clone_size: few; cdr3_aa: CASSQGSYYEQYF; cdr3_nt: TGTGCCAGCAGCCAAGGTAGCTACTACGAGCAGTACTTC
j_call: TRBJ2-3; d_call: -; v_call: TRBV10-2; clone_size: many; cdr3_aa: CASSEQSTDTQYF; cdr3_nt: TGCGCCAGCAGTGAGCAAAGCACAGATACGCAGTATTTT
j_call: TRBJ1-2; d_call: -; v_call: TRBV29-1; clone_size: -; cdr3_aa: CSVEFSLGYTF; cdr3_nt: TGCAGCGTTGAGTTCAGTTTAGGCTACACCTTC